These 12 T cell receptor beta chains were sequenced from one sample in a study of cytomegalovirus exposure and HLA in healthy donors. PCR amplification relied on 60 Vbeta primers (plus 13 Jbeta primers). TCRdb keeps only in-frame clones here, not all; method: immunoSEQ multiplex PCR. The sample has around 130,000 clones; approximately 82% are singletons. The sample consisted of PBMCs. All receptors derive from a woman between 18 and 29 years old in good health and CMV-seropositive.

V is TRBV7-9 and J is TRBJ2-4; 8 nucleotides align to TRBD1. The junction had 7 bases not matched to a gene; V was cut back by 1 base and J by 8 bases. The CDR3 contains 15 residues. Germline CDR1 SEHNR, CDR2 FQNEAQ (reference sequence). CDR3 bases: TGTGCCAGCAGCTTAGGGACAGGGAAGAGGGACATTCAGTACTTC. Amino acids: CASSLGTGKRDIQYF.

The sample holds one count of this clone. One end of the junction fails to match germline, which may point to a read error. The chain combines TRBV27 with TRBJ1-2; D is uncertain. Germline V gene data show CDR1 as MNHEY and CDR2 as SMNVEV (reference sequence). CDR3 length equals 17 residues. In DNA, the CDR3 is TGTGTCAGCAGTTTCAACCTCGGAGGTCTTGAAAGGGATGGCTACACCTTC. Protein product: CVSSFNLGGLERDGYTF.

V is TRBV28 and J is TRBJ2-1, with 14 bases lining up with TRBD2. V lost 6 bases and J lost 11; bases outside the gene matches: 9. This CDR3 is 15 amino acids long. CDR1 is MDHEN and CDR2 is SYDVKM in the germline V gene. CDR3 nucleotides: TGTGCCAGCAGCCGTCGACTAGCGGGGGGGCTGAAGCAGTTCTTC. This translates into CASSRRLAGGLKQFF.

As to this clone: At one boundary the junction diverges from the germline segment, which might be a read error. This chain joins TRBV11-2 and TRBJ2-1; perhaps TRBD1 as D (6 bases). The CDR3 runs 15 residues. Germline V gene lookup returns CDR1 SGHAT and CDR2 FQNNGV. The CDR3 DNA is TGTGCCGGCAGCTTAGTCCAGGGGACCTACAATGAGCAGTTCTTC. Its translation: CAGSLVQGTYNEQFF. The full variable domain, completed using reference TRBV11-2 and TRBJ2-1, is EAGVAQSPRYKIIEKRQSVAFWCNPISGHATLYWYQQILGQGPKLLIQFQNNGVVDDSQLPKDRFSAERLKGVDSTLKIQPAKLEDSAVYLCAGSLVQGTYNEQFFGPGTRLTVL.

The rearrangement uses TRBV27 and TRBJ1-2; D gene uncertain. The ends were cut back, 8 bases at V and 4 bases at J, with 14 bases in the middle. The CDR3 is 13 residues long. Germline V CDR1 and CDR2: MNHEY, SMNVEV (reference sequence). CDR3 sequence reads: CASPPGPTYGYTF. Written as DNA, the CDR3 is TGTGCCAGCCCCCCTGGGCCTACCTATGGCTACACCTTC.

V and J are TRBV19 and TRBJ1-2; 10 bases are shared with TRBD1. Trimming cost V 7 bases and J 4 bases; bases outside gene matches: 6. CDR3 length: 14 amino acids. Germline V gives CDR1 LNHDA, CDR2 SQIVND (reference sequence). The CDR3 loop is CASTDRGKFYGYTF. The CDR3 nucleotides read TGTGCCAGTACGGACAGGGGGAAGTTCTATGGCTACACCTTC.

This clone has only a few counts. The CDR3 protein is CASSPGTGGYNEQFF. CDR3 bases: TGCGCCAGCAGCCCCGGGACGGGAGGTTACAATGAGCAGTTCTTC. The rearrangement uses TRBV5-1 and TRBJ2-1; 7 bases agree with TRBD2. This CDR3 comprises 15 residues. In germline, CDR1 is SGHRS, CDR2 YFSETQ. Unmatched junction bases numbered 8, after V lost 4 bases and J lost 4 bases. Together with reference TRBV5-1 and TRBJ2-1, the CDR3 gives the full variable domain: KAGVTQTPRYLIKTRGQQVTLSCSPISGHRSVSWYQQTPGQGLQFLFEYFSETQRNKGNFPGRFSGRQFSNSRSEMNVSTLELGDSALYLCASSPGTGGYNEQFFGPGTRLTVL.

V is TRBV6-5 and J is TRBJ2-1; D uncertain. Germline V gene data show CDR1 as MNHEY and CDR2 as SVGAGI. Trimming shortened V by 2 bases and J by 4 bases, and 12 bases separated the two germline ends. This CDR3 comprises 15 residues. The DNA of the CDR3 is TGTGCCAGCAGTTACCAGGCTGCTCTTTACAATGAGCAGTTCTTC. This encodes CASSYQAALYNEQFF.

The V call is TRBV6-6, the J call TRBJ2-7, with no clear D. CDR3 length equals 14 residues. Per the germline V gene, CDR1 is MNHNY and CDR2 is SVGAGI (reference sequence). V dropped 2 bases and J dropped 7 bases, with 15 bases sitting between them. The CDR3 DNA is TGTGCCAGCAGTTACCTTGCTAGACTCGGAGAGCAGTACTTC. Its translation: CASSYLARLGEQYF.

This clone has only a few counts. The chain uses TRBV7-6 and TRBJ2-3; a possible D gene is TRBD2 (6 bases). This CDR3 spans 16 amino acids. Trimming shortened V by 4 bases and J by 0 bases, and 14 bases separated the two germline ends. Germline lookup yields CDR1 SGHVS and CDR2 FNYEAQ. The CDR3 DNA sequence: TGTGCCAGCAGCTCTCCAGCGGGCACTAGCACAGATACGCAGTATTTT. It is translated as CASSSPAGTSTDTQYF.

This chain's CDR3 is CASSVAGDPAKQYF. The CDR3 coding sequence is TGTGCCAGCAGTGTAGCGGGGGATCCAGCGAAGCAGTACTTC. V usage is TRBV6-6 and J usage is TRBJ2-7; 9 nucleotides agree with TRBD2. Germline values: CDR1 MNHNY, CDR2 SVGAGI (reference sequence). The CDR3 sequence is 14 residues long. Losses at the gene ends were 5 bases for V and 8 bases for J; bases not matched to a gene: 10.

This clone was found once. The V and J genes are TRBV6-1 and TRBJ1-3; D uncertain. The ends were cut back, 2 bases at V and 7 bases at J, with 12 bases in the middle. Germline loops: CDR1 MNHNS, CDR2 SASEGT. This CDR3 is built from 14 residues. CDR3 sequence reads: CASSESDFGNTIYF. The CDR3 nucleotides are TGTGCCAGCAGTGAATCAGACTTTGGGAACACCATATATTTT.